Sequencing of this T cell receptor beta chain was carried out in a study of T cells in Graves' hyperthyroidism and ophthalmopathy. This clonotype was picked up many times. The source material, RNA transcripts, was used to amplify TCR beta CDR3 regions. HTBI primers were employed in a first-round RT-PCR of the TCR CDR3. TCRdb re-called the multiplex PCR reads through MiXCR, storing one row per CDR3 protein. The repertoire has hundreds of thousands of distinct CDR3 sequences, 15% to 20% of them found once; the top ten carry approximately 15%. The specimen sequenced was blood. This receptor was identified in a woman aged 45-65 years with Graves' hyperthyroidism that later progressed to Graves' ophthalmopathy.

Here the CDR3 DNA reads TGTGCCAGCAGCTTAGCCGTGGGGCGGGAGACCCAGTACTTC. This codes for CASSLAVGRETQYF. V gene TRBV11-2 combines with J gene TRBJ2-5; D might be TRBD1 (5 bases). CDR1 and CDR2 (germline): SGHAT, FQNNGV. The CDR3 is made up of 14 amino acids. Trimming removed 1 base from V and 5 bases from J, with 11 bases in between.